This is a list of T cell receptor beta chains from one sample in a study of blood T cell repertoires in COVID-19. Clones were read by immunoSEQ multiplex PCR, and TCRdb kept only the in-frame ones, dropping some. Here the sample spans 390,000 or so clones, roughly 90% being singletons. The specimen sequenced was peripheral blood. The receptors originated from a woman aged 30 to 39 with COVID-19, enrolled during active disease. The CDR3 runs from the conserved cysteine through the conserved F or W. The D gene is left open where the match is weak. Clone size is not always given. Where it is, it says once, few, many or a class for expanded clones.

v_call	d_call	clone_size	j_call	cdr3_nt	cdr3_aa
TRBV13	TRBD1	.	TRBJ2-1	TGTGCCAGCAGCCCAGAAGGACAGGGGATTGCAAGTGAGCAGTTCTTC	CASSPEGQGIASEQFF
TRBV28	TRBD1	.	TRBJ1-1	TGTGCCAGCAGACCGGGACAGGCCAGGACTGAAGCTTTCTTT	CASRPGQARTEAFF
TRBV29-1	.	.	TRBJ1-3	TGCAGCGTTGCCGTGGGGGGGGTCGGAAACACCATATATTTT	CSVAVGGVGNTIYF
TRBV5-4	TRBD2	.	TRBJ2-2	TGTGCCAGCAGCTTAAGAGCGGGAGCCACCGGGGAGCTGTTTTTT	CASSLRAGATGELFF
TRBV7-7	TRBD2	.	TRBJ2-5	TGTGCTAGCAGCTTGGGCGGACTAGCGGGAGGAGAGACCCAGTACTTC	CASSLGGLAGGETQYF
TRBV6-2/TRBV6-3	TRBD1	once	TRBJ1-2	TGTGCCAGCAGTTCACGACAGGGAAAAAACCCCTATGGCTACACCTTC	CASSSRQGKNPYGYTF
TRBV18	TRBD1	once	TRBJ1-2	TGTGCCAGCTCAGCGACAGGGGGCGATGGCTACACCTTC	CASSATGGDGYTF
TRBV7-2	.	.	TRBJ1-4	TGTGCCAGCAGACAACGGAGGGGAGATGAAAAACTGTTTTTT	CASRQRRGDEKLFF
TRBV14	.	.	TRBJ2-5	TGTGCCAGCAGCAAACGGAGGGGTTTCGAGACCCAGTACTTC	CASSKRRGFETQYF
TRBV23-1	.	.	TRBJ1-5	TGCGCCAGCAGTCAATCGAACAGGACAAAACTATATAGCAATCAGCCCCAGCATTTT	CASSQSNRTKLYSNQPQHF
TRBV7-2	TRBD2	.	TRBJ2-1	TGTGCCAGCAGCTTCAGCCTAGCGGGAGGCGGGTGGAATGAGCAGTTCTTC	CASSFSLAGGGWNEQFF
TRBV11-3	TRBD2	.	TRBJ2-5	TGTGCCAGCAGCTTAGGATACGGGAGGGCTCAAGAGACCCAGTACTTC	CASSLGYGRAQETQYF
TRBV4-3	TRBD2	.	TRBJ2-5	TGCGCCAGCAGCCAAGCGCCGGGGGGGCCGGAGACCCAGTACTTC	CASSQAPGGPETQYF
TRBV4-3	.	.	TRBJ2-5	TGCGCCAGCAGCCAAGTTTGGACTTCTACATCGGTGTTGGTTTCGCGGGTGACCCAGTACTTC	CASSQVWTSTSVLVSRVTQYF
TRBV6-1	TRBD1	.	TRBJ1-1	TGTGCCAGCAGTGAAAGGGACAGGGGGTCGGCTTTCTTT	CASSERDRGSAFF